These 11 T cell receptor beta chains share one sample of origin, sequenced in a study of T-cell reconstitution after alpha-beta-depleted transplantation in children. Unique molecular identifiers were incorporated when the TCRbeta library was constructed. TCRdb re-called the PCR reads through MiXCR, storing one row per CDR3 protein. The sample gives 550,000 to 800,000 distinct CDR3 sequences, approximately 14% of which show up once; 0.79% is in the top ten. This specimen consisted of PBMCs, obtained before TCRalphabeta/CD19-depleted stem cell transplant. The receptor set was obtained from a girl aged 2 to 9 with congenital amegakaryocytic thrombocytopenia, due to receive a stem cell transplant.

This clonotype was counted between two and nine times. The genes are TRBV7-6 and TRBJ1-5, with unresolved D. The CDR3 spans 14 residues. Trimming cost V 2 bases and J 6 bases, with 11 bases left between them. Germline loops: CDR1 SGHVS, CDR2 FNYEAQ. The DNA of the CDR3 is TGTGCCAGCAGCTTATCCCCCGGCGGTCAGCCCCAGCATTTT. Amino acid sequence: CASSLSPGGQPQHF.

This clonotype was picked up a small number of times. V gene TRBV7-2 combines with J gene TRBJ2-7, with D maybe TRBD1 (7 bases). Trimming took 1 base from V and 3 from J, leaving 13 bases between them. The CDR3 covers 15 residues. Per the germline V gene, CDR1 is SGHTA and CDR2 is FQGNSA. The CDR3 DNA is TGTGCCAGCAGCTTAGGCGGGACAGACCTCTACGAGCAGTACTTC. This translates into CASSLGGTDLYEQYF.

The chain employs TRBV7-8 and TRBJ2-7; no reliable D call. V dropped 2 bases and J dropped 2 bases, with 7 bases sitting between them. CDR1 and CDR2 (germline): SGHVS, FQNEAQ. CDR3 length: 13 amino acids. The CDR3 sequence is CASSLRSAYEQYF. CDR3 sequence (DNA): TGTGCCAGCAGCTTAAGGTCAGCCTACGAGCAGTACTTC.

This clonotype was picked up many times. CDR3 bases: TGTGCCAGCAGTTACGACGCCTCCCCCACAGGGGCTGGTGAAAAACTGTTTTTT. This encodes CASSYDASPTGAGEKLFF. The V call is TRBV6-5, the J call TRBJ1-4; 7 positions agree with TRBD1. Looked up from germline, CDR1 is MNHEY and CDR2 is SVGAGI. The CDR3 is made up of 18 amino acids. Germline trimming cut 2 bases from V and 7 bases from J; bases unmatched to any gene: 16.

The chain links TRBV5-6 to TRBJ2-7; D call uncertain. The CDR3 spans 14 residues. Germline V gene data show CDR1 as SGHDT and CDR2 as YYEEEE. V was trimmed by 0 bases and J by 3 bases, leaving 10 bases between them. This CDR3 is CASSLGGLGYEQYF. CDR3 DNA: TGTGCCAGCAGCTTGGGTGGGTTGGGCTACGAGCAGTACTTC.

Many counts were recorded for this clonotype. The CDR3 reads CASTTTPSSYNEQFF. The CDR3 coding sequence is TGCGCCAGCACGACAACCCCTAGCTCCTACAATGAGCAGTTCTTC. This chain links TRBV5-1 with TRBJ2-1; D ambiguous. Deletions cut 6 bases from V and 0 bases from J, with 13 bases between. CDR1 is SGHRS, CDR2 YFSETQ, per germline. This CDR3 is 15 amino acids long.

Many counts were recorded for this clonotype. V usage is TRBV19 and J usage is TRBJ2-1, with 9 bases aligning to TRBD2. CDR1 LNHDA and CDR2 SQIVND come from the germline V gene (reference sequence). The CDR3 consists of 15 residues. With 7 bases clipped from V and 3 bases from J, the junction kept 7 bases outside the gene matches. CDR3 region: CASTLTSGYYNEQFF. CDR3 in DNA: TGTGCCAGTACTCTGACTAGCGGATACTACAATGAGCAGTTCTTC.

The V and J genes are TRBV27 and TRBJ2-1; weak D call: TRBD1 (5 bases). Trimming took off 7 bases at V and 3 bases at J, with 13 bases between the two ends. Per the germline V gene, CDR1 is MNHEY and CDR2 is SMNVEV (reference sequence). The CDR3 is made up of 14 amino acids. The CDR3 DNA reads as TGTGCCAGCAAACAGGAGCCTGACTACAATGAGCAGTTCTTC. This encodes CASKQEPDYNEQFF.

In this sample, this clonotype turned up a few times. The rearrangement joins TRBV7-9 to TRBJ2-7; D is possibly TRBD2 (6 bases). The CDR3 is 14 amino acids. Germline V CDR1 and CDR2: SEHNR, FQNEAQ (reference sequence). Trimming cost V 1 base and J 5 bases, with 12 bases left between them. CDR3 region: CASSLDTGVDEQYF. The CDR3 DNA is TGTGCCAGCAGCTTAGACACGGGAGTAGACGAGCAGTACTTC.

This clonotype was seen at least ten times. V gene TRBV20-1 combines with J gene TRBJ2-3, with D maybe TRBD1 (5 bases). From germline, CDR1 is DFQATT and CDR2 SNEGSKA (reference sequence). V gave up 4 bases and J gave up 5 bases, with 10 bases separating them. The CDR3 has 12 residues. The CDR3 sequence is CSATLTGDTQYF. The CDR3 nucleotides are TGCAGTGCTACCCTAACAGGAGATACGCAGTATTTT.

This clonotype has more than one count but fewer than ten. The chain combines TRBV20-1 with TRBJ1-2, with D tentatively TRBD1 (6 bases). The germline gives CDR1 DFQATT, CDR2 SNEGSKA (reference sequence). This CDR3 spans 11 amino acids. The ends were cut back, 5 bases at V and 8 bases at J, with 12 bases in the middle. In DNA form, the CDR3 reads TGCAGTGCTCGGACAGAAGGAGGCTACACCTTC. Protein product: CSARTEGGYTF.